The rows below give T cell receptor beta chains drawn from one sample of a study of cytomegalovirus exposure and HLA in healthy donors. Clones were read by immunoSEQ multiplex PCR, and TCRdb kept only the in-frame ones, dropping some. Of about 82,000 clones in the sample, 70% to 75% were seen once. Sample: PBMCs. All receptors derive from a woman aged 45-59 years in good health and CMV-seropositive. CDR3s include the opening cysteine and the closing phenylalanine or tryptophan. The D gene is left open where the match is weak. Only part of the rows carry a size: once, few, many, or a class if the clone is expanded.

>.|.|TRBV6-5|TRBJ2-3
CVSSYFQGLGTDTQYF
TGTGTCAGCAGTTATTTCCAGGGTTTGGGCACAGATACGCAGTATTTT
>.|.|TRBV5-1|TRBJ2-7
CASSLMSPRDEQYF
TGCGCCAGCAGTTTAATGTCGCCGCGGGACGAGCAGTACTTC
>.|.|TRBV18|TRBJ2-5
CASSPGGAWETQYF
TGTGCCAGCTCACCAGGGGGCGCATGGGAGACCCAGTACTTC
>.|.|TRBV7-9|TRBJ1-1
CASSFGIVNTEAFF
TGTGCCAGCAGCTTTGGTATAGTGAACACTGAAGCTTTCTTT
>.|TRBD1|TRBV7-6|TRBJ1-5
CASSARADRGNQPQHF
TGTGCCAGCAGCGCCCGGGCCGACAGGGGCAATCAGCCCCAGCATTTT
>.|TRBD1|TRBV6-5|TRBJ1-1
CASSRTGVTEAFF
TGTGCCAGCAGCCGGACAGGGGTCACTGAAGCTTTCTTT
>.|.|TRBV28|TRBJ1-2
CASSLPLYGYTF
TGTGCCAGCAGTTTACCTTTATATGGCTACACCTTC
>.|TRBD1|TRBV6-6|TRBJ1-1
CASSYGTENTEAFF
TGTGCCAGCAGTTACGGGACAGAGAACACTGAAGCTTTCTTT
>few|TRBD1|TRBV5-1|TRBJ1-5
CASSEQGVGGQPQHF
TGCGCCAGCAGCGAGCAGGGGGTAGGGGGTCAGCCCCAGCATTTT
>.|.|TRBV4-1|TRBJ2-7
CASSQEGASVAYEQYF
TGCGCCAGCAGCCAAGAGGGTGCGAGCGTAGCCTACGAGCAGTACTTC
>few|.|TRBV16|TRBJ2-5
CASSQVSQETQYF
TGTGCCAGCAGCCAAGTCAGCCAAGAGACCCAGTACTTC
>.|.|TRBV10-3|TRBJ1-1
CAISDPGRVGEAFF
TGTGCCATCAGTGATCCCGGCAGGGTAGGTGAAGCTTTCTTT
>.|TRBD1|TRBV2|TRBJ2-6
CASRGQGALGANVLTF
TGTGCCAGCAGGGGACAGGGGGCGCTTGGGGCCAACGTCCTGACTTTC
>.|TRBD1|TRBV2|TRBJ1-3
CASTGQVTSGNTIYF
TGTGCCAGCACAGGACAGGTTACCTCTGGAAACACCATATATTTT
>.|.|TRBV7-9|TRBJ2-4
CASSRAGTGSLAKNIQYF
TGTGCCAGCAGCCGAGCGGGTACGGGCTCTCTAGCCAAAAACATTCAGTACTTC
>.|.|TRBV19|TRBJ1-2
CASSIHGGHTF
TGTGCCAGTAGTATTCACGGCGGCCACACCTTC
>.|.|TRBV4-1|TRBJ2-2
CASSQEGVRPGIGQLFF
TGCGCCAGCAGCCAAGAAGGAGTTCGGCCGGGGATCGGGCAGCTGTTTTTT
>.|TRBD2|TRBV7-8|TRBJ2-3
CASSLAWASGRGTDTQYF
TGTGCCAGCAGCTTAGCGTGGGCTAGCGGGAGGGGCACAGATACGCAGTATTTT
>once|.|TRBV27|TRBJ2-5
CASGGGEEETQYF
TGTGCCAGCGGGGGGGGCGAAGAAGAGACCCAGTACTTC
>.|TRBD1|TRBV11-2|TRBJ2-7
CASSLGNRGRWYEQYF
TGTGCCAGCAGCTTAGGAAACAGGGGGCGATGGTACGAGCAGTACTTC
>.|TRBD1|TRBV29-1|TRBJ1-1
CSVGGGTGKTEAFF
TGCAGCGTTGGAGGGGGGACAGGGAAAACTGAAGCTTTCTTT
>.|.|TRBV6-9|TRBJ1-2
CASSSTARTVNYGYTF
TGTGCCAGCAGCTCTACCGCCAGGACAGTAAATTATGGCTACACCTTC
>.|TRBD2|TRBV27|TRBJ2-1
CASHLAGANYNEQFF
TGTGCCAGCCATCTAGCGGGAGCCAACTACAATGAGCAGTTCTTC
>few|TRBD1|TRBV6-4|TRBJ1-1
CASSPGTEVTEAFF
TGTGCCAGCAGTCCCGGGACAGAAGTCACTGAAGCTTTCTTT
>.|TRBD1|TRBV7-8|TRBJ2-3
CASSPKTGGRTDTQYF
TGTGCCAGCAGCCCGAAGACAGGGGGCAGGACAGATACGCAGTATTTT
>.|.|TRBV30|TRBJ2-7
CAWSGEWEQYF
TGTGCCTGGAGTGGAGAATGGGAGCAGTACTTC
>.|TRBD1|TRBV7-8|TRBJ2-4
CASSNRQGDIQYF
TGTGCCAGCAGCAACCGACAGGGTGACATTCAGTACTTC
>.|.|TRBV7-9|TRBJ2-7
CSSSPSSYEQYF
TGTTCCAGCAGCCCGAGCTCCTACGAGCAGTACTTC
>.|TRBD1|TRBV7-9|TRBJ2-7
CASSSGGRYEQYF
TGTGCCAGCAGCTCAGGGGGCAGGTACGAGCAGTACTTC
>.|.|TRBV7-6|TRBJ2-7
CASSLLIDDYGEQYF
TGTGCCAGCAGCTTACTGATTGACGACTACGGCGAGCAGTACTTC
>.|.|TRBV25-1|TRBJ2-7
CASSEYMSSYEQYF
TGTGCCAGCAGTGAATATATGAGCTCCTACGAGCAGTACTTC
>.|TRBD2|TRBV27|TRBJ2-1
CACSGRNEQFF
TGTGCCTGCAGCGGGAGGAATGAGCAGTTCTTC
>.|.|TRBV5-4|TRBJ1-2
CASSYPDKGMDGYTF
TGTGCCAGCAGTTACCCGGACAAGGGGATGGATGGCTACACCTTC
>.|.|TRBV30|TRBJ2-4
CAWTEGGKGGIQYF
TGTGCCTGGACCGAAGGGGGAAAAGGCGGCATTCAGTACTTC
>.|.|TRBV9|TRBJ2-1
CASSVEPSLNNEQFF
TGTGCCAGCAGCGTAGAGCCTAGTCTTAACAATGAGCAGTTCTTC
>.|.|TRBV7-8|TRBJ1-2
CASSSRQSNYGYTF
TGTGCCAGCAGCTCCCGACAGAGCAACTATGGCTACACCTTC
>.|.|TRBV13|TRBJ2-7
CASSFSGYEQYF
TGTGCCAGCAGCTTCAGCGGCTACGAGCAGTACTTC
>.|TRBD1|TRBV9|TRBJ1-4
CASSDRDREGKLFF
TGTGCCAGCAGCGACCGGGACAGGGAAGGAAAACTGTTTTTT
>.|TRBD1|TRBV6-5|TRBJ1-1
CASRAGGNTEAFF
TGTGCCAGCAGGGCAGGGGGGAACACTGAAGCTTTCTTT
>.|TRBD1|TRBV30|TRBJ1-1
CAWRTSGQGRGAEAFF
TGTGCCTGGAGAACTTCCGGACAGGGACGGGGGGCTGAAGCTTTCTTT
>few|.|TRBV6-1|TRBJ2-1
CASSDVGGWNNEQFF
TGTGCCAGCAGTGACGTGGGAGGATGGAACAATGAGCAGTTCTTC
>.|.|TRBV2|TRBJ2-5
CASQKTATVGQETQYF
TGTGCCAGCCAAAAAACGGCCACAGTAGGCCAAGAGACCCAGTACTTC
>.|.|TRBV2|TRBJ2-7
CASSGEGYEQYF
TGTGCCAGCAGTGGAGAGGGATACGAGCAGTACTTC
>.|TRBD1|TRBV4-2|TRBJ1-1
CASSLGQGTFDTEAFF
TGTGCCAGCAGCCTAGGACAGGGGACATTTGACACTGAAGCTTTCTTT
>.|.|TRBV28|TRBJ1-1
CASIREMNTEAFF
TGTGCCAGCATTAGGGAGATGAACACTGAAGCTTTCTTT
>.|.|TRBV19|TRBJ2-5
CASTIGTKVQETQYF
TGTGCCAGTACCATCGGGACAAAGGTTCAAGAGACCCAGTACTTC
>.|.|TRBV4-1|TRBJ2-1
CASSPAGANSYNEQFF
TGCGCCAGCAGCCCCGCGGGCGCAAACTCCTACAATGAGCAGTTCTTC
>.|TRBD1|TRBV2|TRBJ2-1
CASNLQGANEQFF
TGTGCCAGCAACTTACAGGGGGCGAATGAGCAGTTCTTC
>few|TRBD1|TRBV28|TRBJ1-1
CASSYTGDTEAFF
TGTGCCAGCAGCTATACAGGGGACACTGAAGCTTTCTTT